The 18 T cell receptor beta chains below were found in one sample sequenced in a study of cytomegalovirus exposure and HLA in healthy donors. In the PCR, 60 Vbeta and 13 Jbeta primers were used. The repertoire was sequenced with immunoSEQ multiplex PCR; TCRdb's copy has only in-frame clones and lacks some. The sample shows 100,000 or so clones, approximately 89% of them seen only once. Sequences were obtained from PBMCs. These receptors all stem from a man aged 25-45 years in good health and CMV-seronegative.

A note on this clone: The sample contains more than one DNA sequence encoding this CDR3. The gene calls are TRBV9 and TRBJ2-7; 10 bases line up with TRBD1. Germline V CDR1 and CDR2: SGDLS, YYNGEE. The J segment lost 4 bases and the V segment lost 2 bases, leaving 3 bases of the junction unmatched. CDR3 size: 14 residues. The CDR3 region has the DNA TGTGCCAGCAGCGTTACGGGACAGGGGTACGAGCAGTACTTC. Its translation is CASSVTGQGYEQYF.

The chain links TRBV30 to TRBJ2-3; possibly TRBD2 for D (5 bases). The CDR3 totals 13 residues. From germline, CDR1 is GTSNPN and CDR2 SVGIG (reference sequence). V lost 6 bases and J lost 2, with 12 bases in between. The CDR3 bases are TGTGCCTGCACGGCCGGGGACACAGATACGCAGTATTTT. Encoded protein: CACTAGDTDTQYF.

The rearrangement joins TRBV7-9 to TRBJ2-1, with 8 bases lining up with TRBD2. Germline lookup yields CDR1 SEHNR and CDR2 FQNEAQ (reference sequence). CDR3 length: 12 amino acids. With 5 bases clipped from V and 16 bases from J, the junction kept 10 bases outside the gene matches. CDR3 amino acids: CASSQVGTRHFF. The CDR3 DNA follows: TGTGCCAGCAGCCAAGTAGGGACTAGGCATTTCTTC.

V usage is TRBV28 and J usage is TRBJ2-5; TRBD2 matches 7 bases. Germline CDR1 is MDHEN and CDR2 is SYDVKM. CDR3 length equals 13 residues. J gave up 9 bases and V 6 bases, and 10 bases lay outside the gene matches. The CDR3 DNA follows: TGTGCCAGCAGGGTAGCGGGCCGGGACGCCCAGTACTTC. This translates into CASRVAGRDAQYF.

The chain links TRBV7-9 to TRBJ2-1; 10 bases are shared with TRBD2. This CDR3 comprises 17 residues. CDR1 and CDR2 from the germline V gene are SEHNR and FQNEAQ (reference sequence). The J segment lost 3 bases and the V segment lost 2 bases, leaving 7 bases of the junction unmatched. The CDR3 here is CASSLLGLAVLYNEQFF. In DNA form, the CDR3 reads TGTGCCAGCAGCTTACTAGGACTAGCGGTCCTCTACAATGAGCAGTTCTTC. The full variable domain, completed using reference TRBV7-9 and TRBJ2-1, is DTGVSQNPRHKITKRGQNVTFRCDPISEHNRLYWYRQTLGQGPEFLTYFQNEAQLEKSRLLSDRFSAERPKGSFSTLEIQRTEQGDSAMYLCASSLLGLAVLYNEQFFGPGTRLTVL.

The table lists this clone with a count of one. The V call is TRBV15, the J call TRBJ1-2; 8 nucleotides agree with TRBD1. The CDR3 covers 13 residues. CDR1 and CDR2 (germline): LNHNV, YYDKDF (reference sequence). After removal of 4 bases from V and 13 bases from J, the junction contained 11 bases not matched to a gene. CDR3 amino acids: CATSKGQELWRTF. In DNA form, the CDR3 reads TGTGCCACCAGCAAGGGACAGGAACTATGGCGCACCTTC.

This chain joins TRBV9 and TRBJ2-3, with TRBD1 matching over 7 bases. Germline V gives CDR1 SGDLS, CDR2 YYNGEE. The CDR3 is 16 residues long. The V gene end was trimmed by 0 bases and the J gene end by 1 base; junction bases not matched to a gene: 5. The CDR3 DNA reads as TGTGCCAGCAGCGTAGAGATGGGGACAGGCACAGATACGCAGTATTTT. This sequence encodes CASSVEMGTGTDTQYF. Based on the CDR3 plus reference TRBV9 and TRBJ2-3, the full variable domain is DSGVTQTPKHLITATGQRVTLRCSPRSGDLSVYWYQQSLDQGLQFLIQYYNGEERAKGNILERFSAQQFPDLHSELNLSSLELGDSALYFCASSVEMGTGTDTQYFGPGTRLTVL.

This clone was recorded once. The chain is built from TRBV6-5 and TRBJ2-7; 8 nucleotides agree with TRBD1. This CDR3 is 15 amino acids long. Germline loops: CDR1 MNHEY, CDR2 SVGAGI. V was clipped by 2 bases and J by 4 bases; unmatched bases: 7. CDR3 sequence: CASSYAPGGPYEQYF. The DNA for the CDR3 is TGTGCCAGCAGTTACGCGCCAGGGGGCCCGTACGAGCAGTACTTC.

The chain employs TRBV12-5 and TRBJ2-2, with 8 bases aligning to TRBD1. The CDR3 totals 17 residues. Losses at the gene ends were 0 bases for V and 4 bases for J; bases not matched to a gene: 7. In germline, CDR1 is LGHNT, CDR2 FRNRAP. Here the CDR3 reads CASGLVMGQVFTGELFF. The CDR3 nucleotides are TGTGCTAGTGGTTTGGTAATGGGACAGGTTTTCACCGGGGAGCTGTTTTTT.

V and J are TRBV30 and TRBJ1-3; D gene ambiguous. The CDR3 is made up of 12 amino acids. Trimming removed 4 bases from V and 1 base from J, with 5 bases in between. Germline V gene data show CDR1 as GTSNPN and CDR2 as SVGIG (reference sequence). CDR3 sequence: CAWTLSGNTIYF. CDR3 sequence (DNA): TGTGCCTGGACCCTATCTGGAAACACCATATATTTT.

This chain uses TRBV28 with TRBJ1-2; tentatively, D is TRBD1 (6 bases). Per germline, CDR1 MDHEN and CDR2 SYDVKM. V lost 1 base, J lost 4 bases, and 13 bases lay in between. The CDR3 has 15 amino acids. The CDR3 loop is CASSLFQGPPYGYTF. The CDR3 DNA reads as TGTGCCAGCAGTTTATTTCAGGGGCCCCCCTATGGCTACACCTTC.

The chain combines TRBV6-1 with TRBJ2-1, with TRBD1 identical over 7 bases. From germline, CDR1 is MNHNS and CDR2 SASEGT. This CDR3 has 15 amino acids. The J segment lost 1 base and the V segment lost 6 bases, leaving 6 bases of the junction unmatched. The CDR3 spells CASRRKTGSYNEQFF. CDR3 nucleotide sequence: TGTGCCAGCAGGAGAAAGACAGGGTCCTACAATGAGCAGTTCTTC.

The chain carries TRBV5-4 and TRBJ2-1; TRBD2 aligns across 8 bases. The V gene end was trimmed by 4 bases and the J gene end by 6 bases; junction bases not matched to a gene: 3. The germline V gene has CDR1 SGHNT and CDR2 YYREEE (reference sequence). The CDR3 is made up of 13 amino acids. The chain's CDR3 is CASSTREGNEQFF. The DNA for the CDR3 is TGTGCCAGCAGCACCCGGGAGGGCAATGAGCAGTTCTTC.

The CDR3 DNA reads as TGTGCCAGCAGTTATTTCGGACAGGGCTACAGGGATACGCAGTATTTT. Translating gives CASSYFGQGYRDTQYF. V gene TRBV6-5 combines with J gene TRBJ2-3; 8 positions match TRBD1. The length of the CDR3 is 16 residues. Trimming cost V 3 bases and J 6 bases; bases outside gene matches: 11. Germline CDR1 reads MNHEY; CDR2 reads SVGAGI.

This clone was seen more than once but under ten times. The chain couples TRBV2 to TRBJ1-2; tentatively, D is TRBD1 (5 bases). CDR3 size: 14 residues. Per germline, CDR1 SNHLY and CDR2 FYNNEI. Deletions cut 5 bases from V and 5 bases from J, with 15 bases between. CDR3 sequence: CASSSGDRRYGYTF. CDR3 coding DNA: TGTGCCAGCAGTAGCGGGGACCGAAGATATGGCTACACCTTC.

The V and J genes are TRBV28 and TRBJ1-2; D unclear. Germline CDR1 and CDR2: MDHEN and SYDVKM. Trimming removed 7 bases at V and 1 base at J, with 19 bases between. The CDR3 length is 16 residues. Here the CDR3 DNA reads TGTGCCAGCAAAACCTCCGAGGGCTATCTTAACTATGGCTACACCTTC. Translated: CASKTSEGYLNYGYTF.

The rearrangement uses TRBV5-4 and TRBJ2-7; D is undetermined. The CDR3 is made up of 11 amino acids. V gave up 5 bases and J gave up 5 bases, with 8 bases separating them. Germline loops: CDR1 SGHNT, CDR2 YYREEE (reference sequence). The CDR3 region has the DNA TGTGCCAGCAGGACGGAGCACGAGCAGTACTTC. It codes for CASRTEHEQYF. The full variable domain, rest sourced from reference TRBV5-4 and TRBJ2-7, is ETGVTQSPTHLIKTRGQQVTLRCSSQSGHNTVSWYQQALGQGPQFIFQYYREEENGRGNFPPRFSGLQFPNYSSELNVNALELDDSALYLCASRTEHEQYFGPGTRLTVT.

This chain connects TRBV6-5 to TRBJ2-5, with 8 bases lining up with TRBD1. Germline lookup yields CDR1 MNHEY and CDR2 SVGAGI. After removal of 5 bases from V and 2 bases from J, the junction contained 4 bases not matched to a gene. The CDR3 is 14 residues long. CDR3: CASSQWTGQETQYF. The DNA for the CDR3 is TGTGCCAGCAGTCAATGGACAGGGCAAGAGACCCAGTACTTC.